The clone carrying this T cell receptor (beta chain) was recorded many times. Using RNA template, CDR3s of TCR alpha and beta were amplified with iRepertoire arm-PCR. Input was about 85-400 ng of tissue mRNA or PBMC total RNA. MiXCR, run by TCRdb on the multiplex PCR reads, gives a single entry per CDR3 protein. The table has approximately 45,000 distinct CDR3 sequences, 20% to 25% seen once; the top ten hold approximately 6.4%. The sample belongs to a study of glioma-infiltrating T cells. Germline CDR1 SQVTM, CDR2 ANQGSEA. This CDR3 comprises 12 residues. Trimming stripped 6 bases from V and 7 bases from J, with 13 bases between.

This clonotype was sampled from a human donor with low-grade glioma or glioblastoma, undergoing nonglioma brain surgery, or in good health (not recorded which). The V and J genes are TRBV29-1 and TRBJ2-1; D may correspond to TRBD1 or TRBD2 (5 bases each). What was sequenced was glioma tissue, nonneoplastic brain tissue, or PBMCs (not recorded which). This chain's CDR3 is CSVGPKPNEQFF. The CDR3 bases are TGCAGCGTGGGACCCAAACCGAATGAGCAGTTCTTC.